This entry is about one T cell receptor (beta chain). The germline gene is not matched at one end of the junction; a read error may be the cause. TCRdb called the 5' RACE reads again in MiXCR, with one record for every CDR3 protein. This table holds fewer than 550,000 distinct CDR3 sequences, approximately 14% found once. The CDR3 is 18 amino acids. These data come from a study of identical twins. This sample was shared with a second study, whose subject was yellow fever vaccine responses in identical twins.

The rearrangement links TRBV12-3 or TRBV12-4 to TRBJ2-3, with D possibly called TRBD1 or TRBD2 (5 bases each). Sequencing input: CD4+ T cells sorted from blood. The receptor comes from a woman between 18 and 30 years old in good health. The CDR3, as DNA: TGTACCAGCAGTTTTGATGCCCTGGGGACCGCTAGCACAGATACGCAGTATTTT. Its protein product is CTSSFDALGTASTDTQYF.